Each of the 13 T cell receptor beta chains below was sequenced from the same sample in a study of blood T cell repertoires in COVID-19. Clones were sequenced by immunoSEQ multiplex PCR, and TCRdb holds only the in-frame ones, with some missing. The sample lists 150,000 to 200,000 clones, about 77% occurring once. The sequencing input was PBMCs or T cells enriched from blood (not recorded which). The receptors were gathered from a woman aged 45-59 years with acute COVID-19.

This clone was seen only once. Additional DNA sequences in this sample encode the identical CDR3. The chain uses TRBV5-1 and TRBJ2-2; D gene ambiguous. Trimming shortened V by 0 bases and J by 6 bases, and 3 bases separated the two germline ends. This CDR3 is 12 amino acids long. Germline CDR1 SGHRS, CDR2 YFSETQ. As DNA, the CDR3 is TGCGCCAGCAGCTTGGTCTCCGGGGAGCTGTTTTTT. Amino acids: CASSLVSGELFF.

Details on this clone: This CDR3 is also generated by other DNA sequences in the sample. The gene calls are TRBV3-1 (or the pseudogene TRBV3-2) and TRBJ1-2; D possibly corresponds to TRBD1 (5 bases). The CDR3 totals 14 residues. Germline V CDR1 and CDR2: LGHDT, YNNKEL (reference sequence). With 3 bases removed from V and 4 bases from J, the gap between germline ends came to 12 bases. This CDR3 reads CASSQAGRPYGYTF. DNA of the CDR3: TGTGCCAGCAGCCAGGCGGGACGTCCCTATGGCTACACCTTC.

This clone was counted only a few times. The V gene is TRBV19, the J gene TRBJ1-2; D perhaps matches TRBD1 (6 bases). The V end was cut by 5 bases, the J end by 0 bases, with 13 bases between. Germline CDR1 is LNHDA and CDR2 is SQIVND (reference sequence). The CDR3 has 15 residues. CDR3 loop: CASSFRTESNYGYTF. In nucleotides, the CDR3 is TGTGCCAGTAGTTTCCGGACAGAGTCTAACTATGGCTACACCTTC.

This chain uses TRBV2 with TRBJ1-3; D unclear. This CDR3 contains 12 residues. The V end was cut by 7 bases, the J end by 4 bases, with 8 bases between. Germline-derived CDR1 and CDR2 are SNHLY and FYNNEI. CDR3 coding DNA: TGTGCCAGCACCCTAGAGGGAAACACCATATATTTT. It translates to CASTLEGNTIYF.

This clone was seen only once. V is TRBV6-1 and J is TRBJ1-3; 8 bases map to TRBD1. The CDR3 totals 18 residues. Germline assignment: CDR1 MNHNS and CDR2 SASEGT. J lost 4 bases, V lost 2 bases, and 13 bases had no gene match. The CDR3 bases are TGTGCCAGCAGTGAACTATCCTGGACAGGGACCGTAGGAAACACCATATATTTT. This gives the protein CASSELSWTGTVGNTIYF.

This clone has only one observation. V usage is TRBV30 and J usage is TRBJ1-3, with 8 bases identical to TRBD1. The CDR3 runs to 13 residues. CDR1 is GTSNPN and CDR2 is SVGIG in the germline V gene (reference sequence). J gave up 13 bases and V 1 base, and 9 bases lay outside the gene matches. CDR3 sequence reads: CAWSARRGQGIYF. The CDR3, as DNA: TGTGCCTGGAGTGCACGAAGAGGACAGGGAATATATTTT. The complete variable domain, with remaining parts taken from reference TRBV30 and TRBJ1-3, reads SQTIHQWPATLVQPVGSPLSLECTVEGTSNPNLYWYRQAAGRGLQLLFYSVGIGQISSEVPQNLSASRPQDRQFILSSKKLLLSDSGFYLCAWSARRGQGIYFGEGSWLTVV.

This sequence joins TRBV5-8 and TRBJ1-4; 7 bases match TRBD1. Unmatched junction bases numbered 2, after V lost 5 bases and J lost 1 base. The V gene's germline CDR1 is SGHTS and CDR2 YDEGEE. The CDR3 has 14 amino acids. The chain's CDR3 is CASRRQGTNEKLFF. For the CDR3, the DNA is TGTGCCAGCAGGCGACAGGGAACTAATGAAAAACTGTTTTTT.

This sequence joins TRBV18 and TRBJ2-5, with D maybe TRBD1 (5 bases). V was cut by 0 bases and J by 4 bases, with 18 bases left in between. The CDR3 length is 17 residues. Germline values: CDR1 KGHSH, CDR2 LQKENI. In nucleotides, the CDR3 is TGTGCCAGCTCACCACCGATTGGGCAGGGTGTAGGAGAGACCCAGTACTTC. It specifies CASSPPIGQGVGETQYF. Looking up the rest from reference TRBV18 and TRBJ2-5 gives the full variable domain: NAGVMQNPRHLVRRRGQEARLRCSPMKGHSHVYWYRQLPEEGLKFMVYLQKENIIDESGMPKERFSAEFPKEGPSILRIQQVVRGDSAAYFCASSPPIGQGVGETQYFGPGTRLLVL.

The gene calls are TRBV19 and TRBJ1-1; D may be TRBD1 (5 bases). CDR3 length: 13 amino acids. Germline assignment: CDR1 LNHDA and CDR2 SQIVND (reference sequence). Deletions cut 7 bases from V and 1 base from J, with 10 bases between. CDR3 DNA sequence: TGTGCCAGTATTCGACAGTGGAACACTGAAGCTTTCTTT. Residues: CASIRQWNTEAFF.

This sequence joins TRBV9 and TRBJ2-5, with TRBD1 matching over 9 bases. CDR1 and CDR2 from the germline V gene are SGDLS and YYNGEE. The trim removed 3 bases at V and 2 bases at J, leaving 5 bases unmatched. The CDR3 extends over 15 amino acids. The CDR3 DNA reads TGTGCCAGCAGCGGGGGACAGGGACTTCAAGAGACCCAGTACTTC. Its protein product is CASSGGQGLQETQYF.

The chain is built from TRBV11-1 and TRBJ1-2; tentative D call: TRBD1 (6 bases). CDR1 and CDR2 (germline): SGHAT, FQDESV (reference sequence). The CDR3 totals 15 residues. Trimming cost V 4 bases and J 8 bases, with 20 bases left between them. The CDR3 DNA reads TGTGCCAGCAGCTCCGGGCCTGGCAGGGGCTGGGGCTACACCTTC. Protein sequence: CASSSGPGRGWGYTF.

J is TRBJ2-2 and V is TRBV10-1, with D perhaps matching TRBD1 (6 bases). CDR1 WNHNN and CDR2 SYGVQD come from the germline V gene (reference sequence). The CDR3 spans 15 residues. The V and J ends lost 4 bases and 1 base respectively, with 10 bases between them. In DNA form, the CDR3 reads TGCGCCAGCAGTGTGCTACAGGGGAACACCGGGGAGCTGTTTTTT. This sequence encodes CASSVLQGNTGELFF.

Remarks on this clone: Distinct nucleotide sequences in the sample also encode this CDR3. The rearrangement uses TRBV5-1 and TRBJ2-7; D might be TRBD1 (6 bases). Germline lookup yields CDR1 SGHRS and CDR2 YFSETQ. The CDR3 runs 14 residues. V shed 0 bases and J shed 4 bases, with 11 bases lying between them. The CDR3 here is CASSLVGGGYEQYV. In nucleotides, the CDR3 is TGCGCCAGCAGCTTGGTTGGGGGCGGGTACGAGCAGTACGTC.